This T cell receptor beta chain is drawn from a study of blood T cell repertoires in COVID-19. Study as a whole: Acute-phase and convalescent COVID-19 samples originated in the United States, Italy and Spain. T cells, B-cell-depleted T cells, or PBMCs supplied cDNA or gDNA.

As processed by the authors: Reference gene primers were amplified, and this amplification served to estimate nucleated cell counts. Using immunoSEQ multiplex PCR, the repertoire was profiled, and TCRdb retains in-frame clones only, with some absent. Clone size and the V and J calls come from that table; the DNA yielded D and trimming. The sample carries over 65,000 clones, less than 85% recorded once. The sequence came from a man older than 75 with active COVID-19. Specimen: peripheral blood.

CDR3 sequence reads: CASSRGRDYSNQPQHF. CDR3 coding DNA: TGTGCCAGCAGTCGAGGACGGGATTATAGCAATCAGCCCCAGCATTTT. The J gene is TRBJ1-5, the V gene TRBV2; D unresolved. The CDR3 extends over 16 amino acids. The germline V gene encodes CDR1 SNHLY and CDR2 FYNNEI. V lost 5 bases and J 0 bases, leaving 14 bases between the germline ends.